Each of the 26 T cell receptor beta chains below was sequenced from the same sample in a study of blood T cells in healthy people across ages. A second PCR of about 7 to 12 cycles used a sample-barcoded 5' primer and a J-beta primer mix. TCRdb re-called the 5' RACE reads with MiXCR, one entry per CDR3 protein. The sample has 1.2 million to 1.5 million distinct CDR3 sequences; approximately 63% are singletons. The specimen sequenced was blood. These receptors were collected from a man between 18 and 29 years old in good health.

This clonotype has a count of ten or more. The V and J genes are TRBV10-3 and TRBJ2-5, with D uncertain. V dropped 4 bases and J dropped 4 bases, with 10 bases sitting between them. This CDR3 spans 13 amino acids. Per germline, CDR1 ENHRY and CDR2 SYGVKD. CDR3 nucleotides: TGTGCCATCAGTGTCGGAGTGGGAGAGACCCAGTACTTC. Translated: CAISVGVGETQYF.

J is TRBJ1-3 and V is TRBV29-1; TRBD1 might be the D (6 bases). V lost 6 bases, J lost 3 bases, and 12 bases lay in between. This CDR3 contains 13 residues. CDR1 and CDR2 from the germline V gene are SQVTM and ANQGSEA. The CDR3 region is CSVQQGRGNTIYF. CDR3 coding DNA: TGCAGCGTACAACAGGGACGTGGAAACACCATATATTTT.

This chain uses TRBV6-5 with TRBJ1-1; a possible D gene is TRBD1 (6 bases). CDR3 size: 14 residues. From germline, CDR1 is MNHEY and CDR2 SVGAGI. The germline V and J ends were trimmed by 2 bases and 7 bases, with 14 bases remaining between them. The CDR3 DNA is TGTGCCAGCAGTTACCCCACAGGGAGTAATGAAGCTTTCTTT. Its translation: CASSYPTGSNEAFF.

This clonotype appeared once. This sequence joins TRBV20-1 and TRBJ2-2, with D perhaps matching TRBD1 (6 bases). This CDR3 region has 15 residues. Germline V gene data show CDR1 as DFQATT and CDR2 as SNEGSKA (reference sequence). V was cut by 2 bases and J by 7 bases, with 17 bases left in between. CDR3 sequence: CSARPMMGAGGELFF. CDR3 DNA sequence: TGCAGTGCTAGACCGATGATGGGGGCTGGCGGGGAGCTGTTTTTT.

This clonotype was seen a handful of times. CDR3 sequence reads: CASRDWVRDEQYF. The CDR3 DNA reads TGTGCCAGCAGGGATTGGGTAAGAGACGAGCAGTACTTC. This rearrangement joins TRBV28 to TRBJ2-5; no reliable D call. The end of the DNA fits TRBJ2-7 better, so the J call may be wrong. Germline V gene data show CDR1 as MDHEN and CDR2 as SYDVKM. The CDR3 extends over 13 amino acids.

The rearrangement joins TRBV6-5 to TRBJ2-7, with 7 bases that match TRBD1. Unmatched junction bases numbered 2, after V lost 0 bases and J lost 0 bases. Germline loops: CDR1 MNHEY, CDR2 SVGAGI. There are 15 residues in the CDR3. DNA for the CDR3: TGTGCCAGCAGTTACTCGGGGACAGTCTCCTACGAGCAGTACTTC. Its protein product is CASSYSGTVSYEQYF.

This sequence joins TRBV2 and TRBJ1-6; D not certain. Germline assignment: CDR1 SNHLY and CDR2 FYNNEI. Between the trimmed V and J ends, which lost 1 base and 10 bases, there was a span of 8 bases. This CDR3 is 13 amino acids long. The CDR3 DNA is TGTGCCAGCAGTGAAGGTTTGAAGTCACCCCTCCACTTT. Protein product: CASSEGLKSPLHF.

This chain joins TRBV28 and TRBJ2-2; 13 bases are shared with TRBD2. With V trimmed by 6 bases and J by 8 bases, 9 bases remained unmatched. CDR3 length: 16 residues. CDR1 is MDHEN, CDR2 SYDVKM, per germline. CDR3 bases: TGTGCCAGCAGGGCCTCGGGACTAGCGGGGTCTGGGGAGCTGTTTTTT. This codes for CASRASGLAGSGELFF.

The chain links TRBV10-1 to TRBJ1-6; 8 bases line up with TRBD1. With 2 bases clipped from V and 8 bases from J, the junction kept 5 bases outside the gene matches. The CDR3 contains 15 residues. Germline assignment: CDR1 WNHNN and CDR2 SYGVQD (reference sequence). For the CDR3, the DNA is TGCGCCAGCAGTGAGGGAGACAGGGGTGATTCACCCCTCCACTTT. Amino acids: CASSEGDRGDSPLHF.

The rearrangement uses TRBV15 and TRBJ2-5; a weak D match, TRBD2 (5 bases). V was pared by 2 bases and J by 0 bases, with 7 bases between. From germline, CDR1 is LNHNV and CDR2 YYDKDF (reference sequence). This CDR3 contains 14 residues. CDR3 DNA: TGTGCCACCAGCAGATCGGGAAACCAAGAGACCCAGTACTTC. This gives the protein CATSRSGNQETQYF.

V is TRBV5-1 and J is TRBJ2-1, with 10 bases matching TRBD2. The CDR3 contains 14 residues. J gave up 8 bases and V 2 bases, and 4 bases lay outside the gene matches. The germline gives CDR1 SGHRS, CDR2 YFSETQ. The CDR3 region is CASSLAGTSDEQFF. DNA of the CDR3: TGCGCCAGCAGCTTAGCCGGGACTAGCGATGAGCAGTTCTTC.

This rearrangement joins TRBV7-9 to TRBJ2-7; TRBD1 aligns across 8 bases. The CDR3 length is 18 residues. Germline CDR1 SEHNR, CDR2 FQNEAQ (reference sequence). The trim removed 1 base at V and 10 bases at J, leaving 21 bases unmatched. The CDR3 protein is CASSLVQGAADRQETQYF. The CDR3 region has the DNA TGTGCCAGCAGCTTAGTTCAGGGGGCGGCAGACAGGCAAGAGACTCAGTACTTC.

This clonotype has just one count. The rearrangement joins TRBV5-1 to TRBJ1-1; possible D gene TRBD1, 5 bases. The CDR3 is 15 residues long. CDR1 is SGHRS, CDR2 YFSETQ, per germline. The V end was cut by 1 base, the J end by 2 bases, with 12 bases between. CDR3 sequence reads: CASSLRGGGNTEAFF. In DNA, the CDR3 is TGCGCCAGCAGCTTGAGGGGCGGGGGAAACACTGAAGCTTTCTTT.

The chain carries TRBV29-1 and TRBJ2-7, with a tentative D call TRBD1 (5 bases). The ends were cut back, 4 bases at V and 0 bases at J, with 19 bases in the middle. Germline V gene lookup returns CDR1 SQVTM and CDR2 ANQGSEA. CDR3 size: 16 residues. This CDR3 reads CSVGGRGKDSSYEQYF. The CDR3 region has the DNA TGCAGCGTTGGGGGCAGAGGAAAAGACAGCTCCTACGAGCAGTACTTC.

A remark on this clonotype: At one boundary the junction diverges from the germline segment, which might be a read error. This chain links TRBV4-1 with TRBJ2-7, with 9 bases fitting TRBD1. Germline loops: CDR1 MGHRA, CDR2 YSYEKL. This CDR3 is built from 15 residues. CDR3 sequence (DNA): TGCGCCAACAGCCAAGAGACAGGGGGATTCTACGAGCAGTACTTC. Translated: CANSQETGGFYEQYF.

This chain links TRBV20-1 with TRBJ2-5, with D maybe TRBD2 (5 bases). CDR3 length: 15 residues. Trimming removed 0 bases at V and 1 base at J, with 12 bases between. Per the germline V gene, CDR1 is DFQATT and CDR2 is SNEGSKA (reference sequence). As DNA, the CDR3 is TGCAGTGCTAGAGATGTATGGAGCGGCCAAGAGACCCAGTACTTC. The encoded protein is CSARDVWSGQETQYF.

This clonotype was recorded a few times. The chain carries TRBV3-1 and TRBJ1-5; the D is unclear. Trimming pared 6 bases from V and 4 bases from J, leaving 4 bases between. The CDR3 is 11 amino acids. CDR1 and CDR2 from the germline V gene are LGHDT and YNNKEL (reference sequence). CDR3 nucleotides: TGTGCCAGCAGAATTAATCAGCCCCAGCATTTT. It translates to CASRINQPQHF. Complete variable domain (other parts from reference TRBV3-1 and TRBJ1-5): DTAVSQTPKYLVTQMGNDKSIKCEQNLGHDTMYWYKQDSKKFLKIMFSYNNKELIINETVPNRFSPKSPDKAHLNLHINSLELGDSAVYFCASRINQPQHFGDGTRLSIL.

This clonotype was found a few times. The chain links TRBV4-2 to TRBJ2-4, with D hard to call. V shed 0 bases and J shed 1 base, with 10 bases lying between them. There are 16 residues in the CDR3. Germline V gene data show CDR1 as LGHNA and CDR2 as YNFKEQ. This CDR3 reads CASSQDFTVAKNIQYF. The DNA for the CDR3 is TGTGCCAGCAGCCAAGATTTCACAGTCGCCAAAAACATTCAGTACTTC.

This clonotype was seen a few times. This chain connects TRBV9 to TRBJ1-2; 7 positions match TRBD1. The CDR3 length is 15 residues. The trim removed 2 bases at V and 4 bases at J, leaving 8 bases unmatched. Germline CDR1 and CDR2: SGDLS and YYNGEE. The CDR3 spells CASSVTNQGGYGYTF. For the CDR3, the DNA is TGTGCCAGCAGCGTCACTAACCAGGGGGGCTATGGCTACACCTTC. Full variable domain (missing parts from reference TRBV9 and TRBJ1-2): DSGVTQTPKHLITATGQRVTLRCSPRSGDLSVYWYQQSLDQGLQFLIQYYNGEERAKGNILERFSAQQFPDLHSELNLSSLELGDSALYFCASSVTNQGGYGYTFGSGTRLTVV.

The chain joins TRBV25-1 to TRBJ2-7, with TRBD2 matching 9 bases. V lost 3 bases, J lost 1 base, and 4 bases stayed unmatched. The germline V gene encodes CDR1 MGHDK and CDR2 SYGVNS. The CDR3 length is 15 residues. CDR3 loop: CASSDGLAGSYEQYF. CDR3 DNA sequence: TGTGCCAGCAGTGACGGGCTAGCGGGGTCCTACGAGCAGTACTTC.

This chain links TRBV4-2 with TRBJ2-5; D perhaps matches TRBD1 (7 bases). The germline V and J ends were trimmed by 0 bases and 6 bases, with 11 bases remaining between them. Germline values: CDR1 LGHNA, CDR2 YNFKEQ. The CDR3 runs to 14 residues. CDR3 in DNA: TGTGCCAGCAGCCAAGACAGGGGGGCGCAGACCCAGTACTTC. The encoded protein is CASSQDRGAQTQYF.

In its sample, this clonotype was seen a few times. The CDR3, as DNA: TGTGCCAGCAGCCAAGATCGGACTATTTCCTACGAGCAGTACTTC. This sequence encodes CASSQDRTISYEQYF. The genes are TRBV14 and TRBJ2-7, with D possibly being TRBD2 (6 bases). Germline CDR1 reads SGHDN; CDR2 reads FVKESK. This CDR3 has 15 amino acids. V was trimmed by 0 bases and J by 1 base, leaving 10 bases between them. Supplemented by reference TRBV14 and TRBJ2-7, the full variable domain reads EAGVTQFPSHSVIEKGQTVTLRCDPISGHDNLYWYRRVMGKEIKFLLHFVKESKQDESGMPNNRFLAERTGGTYSTLKVQPAELEDSGVYFCASSQDRTISYEQYFGPGTRLTVT.

This chain connects TRBV28 to TRBJ1-6; D not certain. V was trimmed by 8 bases and J by 8 bases, leaving 13 bases between them. The germline CDR1 and CDR2 sequences are MDHEN and SYDVKM. The CDR3 consists of 13 residues. The CDR3 coding sequence is TGTGCCAGCCGTTGGAGTGGGGATTCACCCCTCCACTTT. Its protein is CASRWSGDSPLHF.

This chain uses TRBV7-9 with TRBJ2-7; D gene unclear. CDR3 size: 13 residues. Trimming removed 6 bases at V and 3 bases at J, with 12 bases between. The germline CDR1 and CDR2 sequences are SEHNR and FQNEAQ (reference sequence). The CDR3 DNA reads TGTGCCAGCAGTTCCCCGGCAGACTACGAGCAGTACTTC. Encoded protein: CASSSPADYEQYF.

The J gene is TRBJ2-7, the V gene TRBV6-2 or TRBV6-3; maybe TRBD1 (5 bases). V shed 5 bases and J shed 5 bases, with 19 bases lying between them. The germline V gene encodes CDR1 MNHEY and CDR2 SVGEGT. CDR3 length: 15 amino acids. DNA for the CDR3: TGTGCCAGCAGTAAAATGGACAACGGCGGACACGAGCAGTACTTC. It codes for CASSKMDNGGHEQYF.

The CDR3 region is CASSNRQYSPLHF. The CDR3 DNA is TGTGCCAGCAGCAACCGACAGTATTCACCCCTCCACTTT. V and J are TRBV7-6 and TRBJ1-6; TRBD1 is a possible D gene (5 bases). Germline V CDR1 and CDR2: SGHVS, FNYEAQ. This CDR3 region has 13 residues. V gave up 5 bases and J gave up 8 bases, with 10 bases separating them.